This T cell receptor (beta chain) was captured in a study of Graves' ophthalmopathy and Graves' hyperthyroidism. Germline V gene lookup returns CDR1 MNHEY and CDR2 SVGEGT. CDR3 length equals 13 residues. Researchers took RNA transcripts and amplified TCR beta CDR3 regions from them. Investigators did first-round RT-PCR with HTBI primers, then second-round multiplex PCR. TCRdb passed the multiplex PCR reads through MiXCR, listing each CDR3 protein once. The table shows about 390,000 distinct CDR3 sequences, with 15% to 19% occurring only once. In this sample, this clonotype turned up a few times. A read error may be the cause here, since a much bigger clone is one base away.

The sequenced sample consisted of peripheral blood. The chain joins TRBV6-2 or TRBV6-3 to TRBJ1-1, with a tentative D call TRBD1 (5 bases). The receptor's source is a young woman with stable Graves' hyperthyroidism. This CDR3 is CASRLQANTEACF. CDR3 DNA: TGTGCCAGCAGGTTACAGGCGAACACTGAAGCTTGCTTT.